Sequencing of this T cell receptor beta chain was carried out in a study of blood T cell repertoires in COVID-19. As for the study in general: The United States, Italy and Spain were the sources of the acute and convalescent COVID-19 samples. T cells, B-cell-depleted T cells, or PBMCs supplied cDNA or gDNA.

Original analysis: Amplification with reference gene primers provided the estimates of nucleated cell counts. Only in-frame clones appear in the TCRdb table, and some are missing; sequencing was by immunoSEQ multiplex PCR. V and J calls and clone size are copied from that table; D and trimming were computed from the DNA. The sample records approximately 190,000 clones, approximately 90% being singletons. V lost 4 bases, J lost 4 bases, and 18 bases lay in between. The CDR3 runs to 16 residues. Per the germline V gene, CDR1 is KGHDR and CDR2 is SFDVKD. The sequenced sample consisted of peripheral blood. The chain couples TRBV24-1 to TRBJ1-2, with D possibly being TRBD1 (6 bases). This receptor was taken from a middle-aged man with active or convalescent COVID-19. CDR3 DNA: TGTGCCACCAGTGACCCCTACAGGGTCCTCCTCTATGGCTACACCTTC. Amino acids: CATSDPYRVLLYGYTF.